The TCR beta chain under discussion was sequenced for a study of OX40 agonist ivuxolimab in advanced cancers. For the study at large: Each patient was given ivuxolimab into a vein every 2 weeks, at 0.01 to 10 mg/kg. Study-wide results and limits: Normalized expansion of T-cell clones was also low for some nonresponders.

This CDR3 is built from 15 residues. Germline V CDR1 and CDR2: SGHAT, FQNNGV. V gave up 5 bases and J gave up 4 bases; unmatched junction bases: 6. On this clone: Its matching antigen is unknown.

Data came from immunoSEQ multiplex PCR; TCRdb stores just in-frame clones and leaves some out. The sample shows some 45,000 clones, approximately 86% of them seen only once. The sequences come from CD4+ or CD8+ T cells sorted from blood, collected in a trial of the OX40 agonist ivuxolimab. The rearrangement links TRBV11-2 to TRBJ2-5; TRBD2 aligns across 11 bases. The origin of this receptor is an adult with an advanced solid tumor such as melanoma, head and neck, liver or kidney cancer. This CDR3 reads CASSRPGTSGETQYF. For the CDR3, the DNA is TGTGCCAGCAGCCGACCGGGGACTAGCGGAGAGACCCAGTACTTC.